Listed here are 30 T cell receptor beta chains from one sample, sequenced in a study of T cell responses to AZD1222 COVID-19 vaccine. Some clones are missing from TCRdb's copy, which holds only in-frame ones; the method was immunoSEQ multiplex PCR. The table has under 200,000 clones, around 90% seen once; the top ten hold roughly 1.6%. Sequencing was performed on peripheral blood, taken on day 0 of AZD1222 vaccination. Receptors were obtained from an adult in good health.

The rearrangement links TRBV27 to TRBJ2-2; TRBD2 agrees at 11 bases. The CDR3 totals 16 residues. CDR1 MNHEY and CDR2 SMNVEV come from the germline V gene (reference sequence). V lost 5 bases to trimming and J lost 3 bases; unmatched junction nucleotides: 5. DNA of the CDR3: TGTGCCAGCAGTCCTGGGACTAGCGGATACACCGGGGAGCTGTTTTTT. Amino acid sequence: CASSPGTSGYTGELFF.

The gene calls are TRBV10-2 and TRBJ1-3; no reliable D call. With 3 bases removed from V and 6 bases from J, the gap between germline ends came to 18 bases. CDR1 WSHSY and CDR2 SAAADI come from the germline V gene. The CDR3 length is 16 residues. CDR3 nucleotide sequence: TGCGCCAGCAGTGATTCCGCGGGAGGTAACCCAAACACCATATATTTT. Residues: CASSDSAGGNPNTIYF.

The chain has TRBV6-1 and TRBJ2-7; D not certain. V dropped 1 base and J dropped 4 bases, with 11 bases sitting between them. This CDR3 spans 14 amino acids. Germline V gene sequence: CDR1 MNHNS, CDR2 SASEGT. The CDR3 bases are TGTGCCAGCAGTGAAGACCCCCAATTTTACGAGCAGTACTTC. This translates into CASSEDPQFYEQYF.

The genes are TRBV25-1 and TRBJ2-7, with a possible D match to TRBD2 (5 bases). Trimming stripped 7 bases from V and 7 bases from J, with 17 bases between. The length of the CDR3 is 13 residues. CDR1 is MGHDK, CDR2 SYGVNS, per germline. CDR3 nucleotide sequence: TGTGCCAGCAATTCGGGGTCGTCCTGGGAGCAGTACTTC. It codes for CASNSGSSWEQYF.

The chain links TRBV25-1 to TRBJ1-2; D unresolved. V shed 6 bases and J shed 8 bases, with 10 bases lying between them. Germline V CDR1 and CDR2: MGHDK, SYGVNS. The CDR3 length is 11 residues. CDR3 coding DNA: TGTGCCAGCAGGGACTACGTAGGCTACACCTTC. It is translated as CASRDYVGYTF.

The rearrangement joins TRBV6-2 or TRBV6-3 to TRBJ2-6, with 7 bases aligning to TRBD1. V lost 6 bases, J lost 0 bases, and 2 bases stayed unmatched. The V gene's germline CDR1 is MNHEY and CDR2 SVGEGT. The CDR3 is 15 residues long. CDR3 DNA sequence: TGTGCCAGCAGCTCAGGGGGCTCTGGGGCCAACGTCCTGACTTTC. It codes for CASSSGGSGANVLTF.

Only one count was recorded for this clone. This chain connects TRBV6-2 or TRBV6-3 to TRBJ1-5; D remains unclear. The CDR3 extends over 14 amino acids. Trimming cost V 6 bases and J 5 bases, with 14 bases left between them. Germline CDR1 reads MNHEY; CDR2 reads SVGEGT. The CDR3 here is CASSFRPADQPQHF. CDR3 nucleotide sequence: TGTGCCAGCAGCTTTCGCCCCGCGGATCAGCCCCAGCATTTT.

Notes on this clone: This specimen includes other DNA sequences encoding the same CDR3. This chain's CDR3 is CASSQGAGNQPQHF. As DNA, the CDR3 is TGTGCCAGCAGTCAGGGGGCAGGCAATCAGCCCCAGCATTTT. The V gene is TRBV3-1 (or the pseudogene TRBV3-2), the J gene TRBJ1-5; 8 bases match TRBD1. Germline V CDR1 and CDR2: LGHDT, YNNKEL (reference sequence). The CDR3 has 14 amino acids. Trimming cost V 6 bases and J 2 bases; bases outside gene matches: 3.

The chain recombines TRBV6-1 with TRBJ1-2, with D tentatively TRBD1 (6 bases). Germline V gene lookup returns CDR1 MNHNS and CDR2 SASEGT. This CDR3 comprises 14 residues. With 1 base removed from V and 8 bases from J, the gap between germline ends came to 14 bases. This chain's CDR3 is CASSEGGRGDGYTF. In DNA, the CDR3 is TGTGCCAGCAGTGAAGGGGGGAGGGGGGACGGCTACACCTTC.

The rearrangement links TRBV7-2 to TRBJ1-4; 7 nucleotides agree with TRBD1. Germline V gene sequence: CDR1 SGHTA, CDR2 FQGNSA. V dropped 4 bases and J dropped 8; count of bases not matched to a gene: 10. The CDR3 runs 15 residues. The CDR3 coding sequence is TGTGCCAGCAGCTCCGACAGGGCGAGGGGAGAAAAACTGTTTTTT. It encodes CASSSDRARGEKLFF.

The V gene is TRBV29-1, the J gene TRBJ2-7, with D tentatively TRBD2 (5 bases). Looked up from germline, CDR1 is SQVTM and CDR2 is ANQGSEA. The CDR3 has 15 amino acids. The germline V and J ends were trimmed by 3 bases and 3 bases, with 18 bases remaining between them. CDR3 protein: CSVEVRGQPNYEQYF. DNA for the CDR3: TGCAGCGTTGAGGTCCGGGGTCAACCCAACTACGAGCAGTACTTC.

This chain uses TRBV4-3 with TRBJ2-5; no clear D gene. V dropped 0 bases and J dropped 0 bases, with 8 bases sitting between them. CDR3 length equals 15 residues. Germline V gene sequence: CDR1 LGHNA, CDR2 YSLEER. For the CDR3, the DNA is TGCGCCAGCAGCCAAGACCTCATGAACCAAGAGACCCAGTACTTC. This sequence encodes CASSQDLMNQETQYF.

The V gene is TRBV5-4, the J gene TRBJ1-2; D possibly corresponds to TRBD1 (6 bases). This CDR3 is 14 amino acids long. Looked up from germline, CDR1 is SGHNT and CDR2 is YYREEE (reference sequence). V lost 4 bases and J 2 bases, leaving 12 bases between the germline ends. CDR3 loop: CASSGDRSNYGYTF. CDR3 DNA: TGTGCCAGCAGCGGAGACAGGTCAAACTATGGCTACACCTTC.

For the CDR3, the DNA is TGTGCCAGCAGTGAAGCGACAGTCAAGAACACTGAAGCTTTCTTT. Its protein product is CASSEATVKNTEAFF. V gene TRBV6-1 combines with J gene TRBJ1-1; D is possibly TRBD1 (5 bases). Per the germline V gene, CDR1 is MNHNS and CDR2 is SASEGT. The CDR3 totals 15 residues. V lost 0 bases to trimming and J lost 1 base, with 9 bases between them.

CDR3 in amino acids: CASSLDRRREQYF. CDR3 in DNA: TGTGCCAGCAGCTTGGACAGGCGGCGAGAGCAGTACTTC. The V gene is TRBV12-3 or TRBV12-4, the J gene TRBJ2-7, with 7 bases lining up with TRBD1. This CDR3 has 13 amino acids. V was pared by 6 bases and J by 7 bases, with 9 bases of the junction left unmatched.

The chain uses TRBV6-5 and TRBJ2-7; D is possibly TRBD1 (6 bases). Germline-derived CDR1 and CDR2 are MNHEY and SVGAGI. This CDR3 is 16 amino acids long. The germline V and J ends were trimmed by 2 bases and 0 bases, with 14 bases remaining between them. This chain's CDR3 is CASSYATGQFSYEQYF. The CDR3 DNA reads TGTGCCAGCAGTTACGCGACAGGCCAATTCTCCTACGAGCAGTACTTC.

This chain links TRBV7-6 with TRBJ1-3; D unresolved. Trimming removed 4 bases at V and 4 bases at J, with 11 bases between. The length of the CDR3 is 14 residues. Germline-derived CDR1 and CDR2 are SGHVS and FNYEAQ. CDR3 nucleotide sequence: TGTGCCAGCAGCTCCCGCGGAGCAGGAAACACCATATATTTT. Protein sequence: CASSSRGAGNTIYF.

The CDR3, as DNA: TGTGCCAGCAGCCTCCAGACTAGCGGGGGGGCGGGAGATACGCAGTATTTT. As protein: CASSLQTSGGAGDTQYF. The chain recombines TRBV7-3 with TRBJ2-3; TRBD2 matches 14 bases. The CDR3 runs to 17 residues. Germline assignment: CDR1 SGHTA and CDR2 FQGTGA. V lost 5 bases to trimming and J lost 5 bases; unmatched junction nucleotides: 9.

The chain employs TRBV2 and TRBJ1-1; D gene unclear. With 0 bases removed from V and 0 bases from J, the gap between germline ends came to 11 bases. Germline V lookup: CDR1 SNHLY, CDR2 FYNNEI. CDR3 size: 16 residues. The CDR3 bases are TGTGCCAGCAGTGAAGCGCTTAAAGGCATGAACACTGAAGCTTTCTTT. This encodes CASSEALKGMNTEAFF.

The rearrangement links TRBV3-1 (or the pseudogene TRBV3-2) to TRBJ1-5; 7 bases match TRBD1. The germline V gene encodes CDR1 LGHDT and CDR2 YNNKEL (reference sequence). Unmatched junction bases numbered 3, after V lost 4 bases and J lost 3 bases. CDR3 length: 14 amino acids. CDR3 bases: TGTGCCAGCAGCCTCACAGGGGTCAATCAGCCCCAGCATTTT. This codes for CASSLTGVNQPQHF.

Here the CDR3 reads CASSLTGHGQETQYF. The CDR3 DNA sequence: TGCGCCAGCAGCTTAACGGGACATGGCCAAGAGACCCAGTACTTC. The rearrangement uses TRBV5-1 and TRBJ2-5, with a tentative D call TRBD1 (6 bases). In germline, CDR1 is SGHRS, CDR2 YFSETQ. V was cut by 2 bases and J by 1 base, with 12 bases left in between. The CDR3 extends over 15 amino acids.

The J gene is TRBJ1-2, the V gene TRBV28; D perhaps matches TRBD1 (6 bases). Germline CDR1 reads MDHEN; CDR2 reads SYDVKM. This CDR3 has 16 residues. V dropped 4 bases and J dropped 8 bases, with 23 bases sitting between them. The CDR3 coding sequence is TGTGCCAGCAGTTCAATGTTGGGGGCAGGGGCCAGGGGCTACACCTTC. It encodes CASSSMLGAGARGYTF.

The rearrangement uses TRBV18 and TRBJ2-1, with TRBD2 as a possible D gene (6 bases). Germline V lookup: CDR1 KGHSH, CDR2 LQKENI. Trimming stripped 0 bases from V and 10 bases from J, with 16 bases between. The CDR3 has 15 amino acids. CDR3 region: CASSPPVGGAGEQFF. CDR3 sequence (DNA): TGTGCCAGCTCACCACCCGTCGGGGGAGCAGGAGAGCAGTTCTTC.

This rearrangement joins TRBV19 to TRBJ2-7; TRBD2 matches at 7 bases. The CDR3 runs 15 residues. Germline assignment: CDR1 LNHDA and CDR2 SQIVND (reference sequence). The junction had 7 bases not matched to a gene; V was cut back by 3 bases and J by 2 bases. The CDR3 nucleotides read TGTGCCAGTAGTATGCGCGGGAGTAGGGCCTACGAGCAGTACTTC. This gives the protein CASSMRGSRAYEQYF.

The chain is built from TRBV27 and TRBJ1-1; 7 bases match TRBD1. With V trimmed by 5 bases and J by 0 bases, 6 bases remained unmatched. This CDR3 comprises 15 residues. Germline loops: CDR1 MNHEY, CDR2 SMNVEV (reference sequence). The CDR3 region is CASSRGTVLNTEAFF. CDR3 sequence (DNA): TGTGCCAGCAGTAGAGGGACAGTTCTGAACACTGAAGCTTTCTTT.

This rearrangement joins TRBV4-1 to TRBJ2-5; no reliable D call. This CDR3 is built from 15 residues. The V and J ends lost 2 bases and 1 base respectively, with 11 bases between them. Germline-derived CDR1 and CDR2 are MGHRA and YSYEKL. The CDR3 coding sequence is TGCGCCAGCAGCCAAAACTACCTAACCCAAGAGACCCAGTACTTC. It is translated as CASSQNYLTQETQYF.

This chain joins TRBV4-1 and TRBJ1-5; a possible D gene is TRBD1 (6 bases). This CDR3 has 18 amino acids. The V end lost 2 bases, the J end lost 0 bases, and 17 bases lay between the germline ends. CDR1 MGHRA and CDR2 YSYEKL come from the germline V gene. This chain's CDR3 is CASSQKLQGRGSNQPQHF. The CDR3 DNA reads as TGCGCCAGCAGCCAAAAATTACAGGGCAGGGGTAGCAATCAGCCCCAGCATTTT.

The chain combines TRBV18 with TRBJ1-2, with D unresolved. This CDR3 has 13 residues. Per germline, CDR1 KGHSH and CDR2 LQKENI. Deletions cut 1 base from V and 6 bases from J, with 9 bases between. CDR3 region: CASSPRQVDGYTF. The CDR3 DNA is TGTGCCAGCTCACCACGGCAGGTGGATGGCTACACCTTC. The full variable domain, in which reference TRBV18 and TRBJ1-2 provide the parts outside the CDR3, is NAGVMQNPRHLVRRRGQEARLRCSPMKGHSHVYWYRQLPEEGLKFMVYLQKENIIDESGMPKERFSAEFPKEGPSILRIQQVVRGDSAAYFCASSPRQVDGYTFGSGTRLTVV.

The chain has TRBV11-2 and TRBJ2-3; 12 nucleotides align to TRBD2. CDR1 SGHAT and CDR2 FQNNGV come from the germline V gene. The CDR3 is 18 amino acids. J lost 1 base, V lost 5 bases, and 10 bases had no gene match. This CDR3 is CASSADRWTSGGTDTQYF. DNA for the CDR3: TGTGCCAGCAGCGCGGACAGGTGGACTAGCGGGGGCACAGATACGCAGTATTTT.

This rearrangement joins TRBV11-2 to TRBJ2-3; 9 positions match TRBD1. In germline, CDR1 is SGHAT, CDR2 FQNNGV. The V and J ends lost 0 bases and 4 bases, in that order; junction bases with no gene match: 2. The CDR3 runs 15 residues. The CDR3 here is CASSLERTGADTQYF. In DNA, the CDR3 is TGTGCCAGCAGCTTAGAACGGACAGGGGCAGATACGCAGTATTTT.